The 22 T cell receptor beta chains in this list originate from one sample, sequenced in a study of shared clonotypes between healthy human individuals (dated by TCRdb to about 2020). Receptor amplification or capture employed the immunoSEQ multiplex PCR assay. The table was pulled from immuneACCESS by TCRdb, which kept in-frame rearrangements only. Such tables lose some clones; where checked, under half of the loss comes from unresolved V genes, and the rest has no known cause. Within this sample are roughly 2 million clones, with around 95% of them counted one time only. Of the sample, less than 0.15% falls within the top ten clones. The specimen sequenced was naive CD4+ T cells sorted from blood. The cell subset or site tag for this specimen amounts to: CD45RA+ positively selected. Source of these receptors: a man between 18 and 35 years old in good health.

This sequence joins TRBV29-1 and TRBJ1-1; D is undetermined. Between the trimmed V and J ends, which lost 3 bases and 11 bases, there was a span of 7 bases. The CDR3 runs 9 residues. The germline V gene has CDR1 SQVTM and CDR2 ANQGSEA. The CDR3 here is CSVDNPAFF. CDR3 DNA sequence: TGCAGCGTTGATAATCCGGCTTTCTTT.

This rearrangement joins TRBV7-2 to TRBJ2-1; no firm D call. V lost 5 bases and J lost 5, with 13 bases in between. Germline CDR1 SGHTA, CDR2 FQGNSA. This CDR3 spans 14 amino acids. The CDR3, as DNA: TGTGCCAGCAGCGGGTCGGCCGCAAACAATGAGCAGTTCTTC. Protein sequence: CASSGSAANNEQFF.

The chain is built from TRBV2 and TRBJ2-1, with D perhaps TRBD2 (5 bases). V dropped 3 bases and J dropped 7 bases, with 16 bases sitting between them. Per germline, CDR1 SNHLY and CDR2 FYNNEI. This CDR3 region has 15 residues. CDR3 coding DNA: TGTGCCAGCAGTGATAGGCTAGCTGTCTTGAATGAGCAGTTCTTC. This encodes CASSDRLAVLNEQFF.

The chain carries TRBV2 and TRBJ2-2; 8 positions match TRBD2. Germline V lookup: CDR1 SNHLY, CDR2 FYNNEI. This CDR3 has 13 residues. V shed 8 bases and J 5 bases; nucleotides not matched to a gene: 4. The CDR3 DNA is TGTGCCAGCCGACTAGCGATTACCGGGGAGCTGTTTTTT. This encodes CASRLAITGELFF.

The V and J genes are TRBV29-1 and TRBJ2-5; TRBD1 agrees at 7 bases. This CDR3 is 13 amino acids long. The junction had 4 bases not matched to a gene; V was cut back by 6 bases and J by 0 bases. Germline CDR1 reads SQVTM; CDR2 reads ANQGSEA. The CDR3 nucleotides read TGCAGCGTCCGGGACAGCAACCAAGAGACCCAGTACTTC. It yields the protein CSVRDSNQETQYF.

As for this clone: In this CDR3 the conserved last residue, phenylalanine or tryptophan, is missing, so a read error is likely. The DNA is omitted, as the CDR3 cannot be located on it reliably, and the CDR3 follows TCRdb's listing. The V and J genes are TRBV9 and TRBJ1-3; TRBD1, as called in the table, went unchecked against the DNA. CDR1 and CDR2 (germline): SGDLS, YYNGEE. The CDR3 region is 10 residues in length, termini included. CDR3 loop: CASSVALRVR.

This sequence joins TRBV2 and TRBJ2-7; 7 bases match TRBD2. This CDR3 has 14 residues. CDR1 and CDR2 from the germline V gene are SNHLY and FYNNEI. J gave up 1 base and V 7 bases, and 7 bases lay outside the gene matches. In DNA, the CDR3 is TGTGCCAGCAATTCCCGGGACTATTCCTACGAGCAGTACTTC. Its translation is CASNSRDYSYEQYF.

The J gene is TRBJ2-3, the V gene TRBV5-1; D possibly corresponds to TRBD2 (6 bases). Trimming left V 5 bases short and J 4 bases short, with 11 bases between. The germline gives CDR1 SGHRS, CDR2 YFSETQ. The CDR3 extends over 13 amino acids. In DNA, the CDR3 is TGCGCCAGCAGAGGATTAGCGGCAGATACGCAGTATTTT. It yields the protein CASRGLAADTQYF.

This sequence joins TRBV10-3 and TRBJ1-1; D perhaps matches TRBD1 (5 bases). CDR3 length: 16 amino acids. Trimming took off 0 bases at V and 3 bases at J, with 14 bases between the two ends. The germline V gene encodes CDR1 ENHRY and CDR2 SYGVKD. CDR3 coding DNA: TGTGCCATCAGTGAGTCGAGCATTTTGGGGGACACTGAAGCTTTCTTT. This sequence encodes CAISESSILGDTEAFF.

This chain uses TRBV27 with TRBJ1-1, with 7 bases matching TRBD1. This CDR3 contains 15 residues. Germline assignment: CDR1 MNHEY and CDR2 SMNVEV (reference sequence). Trimming removed 4 bases from V and 0 bases from J; junction bases left unmatched: 5. CDR3 nucleotide sequence: TGTGCCAGCAGTTCTGGACAGGTTGTGAACACTGAAGCTTTCTTT. This sequence encodes CASSSGQVVNTEAFF.

J is TRBJ2-5 and V is TRBV5-1; tentatively, D is TRBD1 (6 bases). V lost 6 bases and J 2 bases, leaving 14 bases between the germline ends. CDR1 is SGHRS and CDR2 is YFSETQ in the germline V gene. The CDR3 spans 14 residues. The CDR3 bases are TGCGCCAGCATGACAGGCGGTTCACAAGAGACCCAGTACTTC. Amino acid sequence: CASMTGGSQETQYF.

This CDR3 reads CASPKTDMNTEAFF. For the CDR3, the DNA is TGTGCCAGCCCCAAGACGGATATGAACACTGAAGCTTTCTTT. V and J are TRBV6-1 and TRBJ1-1; D not certain. V shed 8 bases and J shed 0 bases, with 13 bases lying between them. CDR3 length: 14 residues. Germline V gives CDR1 MNHNS, CDR2 SASEGT.

The CDR3 is CASRRIGTGAGYTF. The CDR3 DNA sequence: TGTGCCAGCAGGCGCATAGGGACAGGGGCCGGCTACACCTTC. The chain is built from TRBV28 and TRBJ1-2; 10 nucleotides match TRBD1. The V segment lost 6 bases and the J segment 8 bases; nucleotides outside the gene matches: 9. This CDR3 is 14 amino acids long. In germline, CDR1 is MDHEN, CDR2 SYDVKM.

The V call is TRBV7-2, the J call TRBJ2-1; 10 bases fit TRBD2. Germline V gene lookup returns CDR1 SGHTA and CDR2 FQGNSA. The CDR3 extends over 15 amino acids. The V gene end was trimmed by 6 bases and the J gene end by 5 bases; junction bases not matched to a gene: 7. The CDR3: CASSLSGRLHNEQFF. In DNA form, the CDR3 reads TGTGCCAGCAGTCTTAGCGGGAGGTTGCACAATGAGCAGTTCTTC.

The rearrangement joins TRBV5-1 to TRBJ2-3; 9 positions match TRBD2. J gave up 4 bases and V 4 bases, and 10 bases lay outside the gene matches. This CDR3 comprises 16 residues. The V gene's germline CDR1 is SGHRS and CDR2 YFSETQ. CDR3 protein: CASSLRLAGTSDTQYF. The CDR3 nucleotides are TGCGCCAGCAGCCTTCGGCTAGCGGGGACGTCAGATACGCAGTATTTT.

The genes are TRBV6-6 and TRBJ1-4; 7 bases match TRBD1. The CDR3 loop spans 14 amino acids. Per the germline V gene, CDR1 is MNHNY and CDR2 is SVGAGI (reference sequence). J lost 8 bases, V lost 5 bases, and 8 bases had no gene match. The CDR3 region has the DNA TGTGCCAGCAGTCTTCGACAGGGTGGGGAAAAACTGTTTTTT. Its translation: CASSLRQGGEKLFF.

This sequence joins TRBV6-5 and TRBJ2-7; 9 nucleotides align to TRBD1. The CDR3 sequence is 15 residues long. In germline, CDR1 is MNHEY, CDR2 SVGAGI. Trimming took 5 bases from V and 5 from J; bases not matched to a gene: 10. CDR3 coding DNA: TGTGCCAGCAGTCCTACAGGGGGCTTTAGGAACGAGCAGTACTTC. Amino acid sequence: CASSPTGGFRNEQYF.

The genes are TRBV28 and TRBJ2-2; D gene uncertain. The CDR3 has 13 amino acids. The V gene lost 6 bases and the J gene lost 2 bases, with 7 bases spanning the gap. The germline V gene has CDR1 MDHEN and CDR2 SYDVKM. CDR3: CASRGGNTGELFF. The CDR3, as DNA: TGTGCCAGCAGGGGCGGTAACACCGGGGAGCTGTTTTTT.

The V gene is TRBV29-1, the J gene TRBJ2-7; D is possibly TRBD1 (5 bases). The length of the CDR3 is 12 residues. V shed 7 bases and J shed 3 bases, with 13 bases lying between them. Germline CDR1 reads SQVTM; CDR2 reads ANQGSEA. The CDR3 spells CSATGLLYEQYF. The CDR3 region has the DNA TGCAGCGCAACAGGTCTCCTCTACGAGCAGTACTTC.

CDR3 sequence reads: CASSVDRVGNTIYF. The CDR3 DNA reads as TGTGCCAGCAGCGTGGACAGGGTTGGAAACACCATATATTTT. The chain combines TRBV11-2 with TRBJ1-3, with TRBD1 matching over 8 bases. The CDR3 spans 14 residues. The germline CDR1 and CDR2 sequences are SGHAT and FQNNGV. V shed 5 bases, J shed 3 bases, and the junction held 3 bases outside the gene matches. The entire variable domain, with the rest obtained from reference TRBV11-2 and TRBJ1-3, is as follows: EAGVAQSPRYKIIEKRQSVAFWCNPISGHATLYWYQQILGQGPKLLIQFQNNGVVDDSQLPKDRFSAERLKGVDSTLKIQPAKLEDSAVYLCASSVDRVGNTIYFGEGSWLTVV.

This clone appeared once. Distinct nucleotide sequences in the sample also encode this CDR3. V and J are TRBV18 and TRBJ1-2; 9 nucleotides match TRBD1. V trimming: 5 bases; J trimming: 8 bases; junction bases outside the gene matches: 3. CDR3 length: 12 residues. Per the germline V gene, CDR1 is KGHSH and CDR2 is LQKENI. CDR3 nucleotide sequence: TGTGCCAGCTCATGGACAGGGGACGGCTACACCTTC. It encodes CASSWTGDGYTF.

Points on this clone: This sample also contains other DNA sequences that code for the same CDR3. CDR3 nucleotide sequence: TGTGCCAGCAGCTGGGGTAGCTACGAGCAGTACTTC. This sequence encodes CASSWGSYEQYF. The chain couples TRBV5-4 to TRBJ2-7, with D unclear. The CDR3 is 12 amino acids. V lost 3 bases, J lost 3 bases, and 7 bases lay in between. CDR1 and CDR2 from the germline V gene are SGHNT and YYREEE (reference sequence).